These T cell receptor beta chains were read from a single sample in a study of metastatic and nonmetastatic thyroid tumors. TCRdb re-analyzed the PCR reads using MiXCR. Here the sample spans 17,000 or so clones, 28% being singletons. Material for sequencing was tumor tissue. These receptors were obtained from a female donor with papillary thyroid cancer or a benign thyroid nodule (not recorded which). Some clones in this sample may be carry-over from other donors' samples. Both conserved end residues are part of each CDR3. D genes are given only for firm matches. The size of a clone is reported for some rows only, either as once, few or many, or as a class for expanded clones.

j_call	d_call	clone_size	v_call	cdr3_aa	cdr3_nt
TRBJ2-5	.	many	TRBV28	CASSFSPRAGIETQYF	TGTGCCAGCAGTTTTTCCCCCAGGGCAGGTATCGAGACCCAGTACTTC
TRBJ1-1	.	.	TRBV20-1	CSAREGPRGARTEAFF	TGCAGTGCTAGAGAAGGCCCGCGAGGGGCGCGGACTGAAGCTTTCTTT
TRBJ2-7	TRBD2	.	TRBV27	CASSLSGTSGTRYEQYF	TGTGCCAGCAGTTTATCGGGGACTAGCGGGACCCGTTACGAGCAGTACTTC
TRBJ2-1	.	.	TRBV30	CAWSVSRTHYNEQFF	TGTGCTTGGAGTGTATCCAGGACCCACTACAATGAGCAGTTCTTC
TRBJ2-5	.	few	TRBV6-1	CASTRSSHQETQYF	TGTGCCAGCACCAGGAGTTCGCACCAAGAGACCCAGTACTTC
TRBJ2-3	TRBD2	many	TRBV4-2	CASSQERASGTDTQYF	TGTGCCAGCAGCCAAGAGAGGGCTAGCGGAACAGATACGCAGTATTTT
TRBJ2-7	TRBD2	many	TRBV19	CASSISSGSRYEQYF	TGTGCCAGTAGTATTTCTAGCGGGAGCCGCTACGAGCAGTACTTC
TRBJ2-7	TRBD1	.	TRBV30	CAWGTETYEQYF	TGTGCCTGGGGGACAGAGACCTACGAGCAGTACTTC
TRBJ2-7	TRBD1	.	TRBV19	CASSILSGQGDPLYEQYF	TGTGCCAGTAGTATATTGTCGGGACAGGGGGATCCACTCTACGAGCAGTACTTC
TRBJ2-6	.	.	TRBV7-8	CASSPRGLDLSGANVLTF	TGTGCCAGCAGCCCAAGGGGTTTGGACCTCTCTGGGGCCAACGTCCTGACTTTC
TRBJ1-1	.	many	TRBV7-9	CASSYRQLNTEAFF	TGTGCCAGCAGTTACCGACAGTTGAACACTGAAGCTTTCTTT
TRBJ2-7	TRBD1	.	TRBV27	CASSRDRGREQYF	TGTGCCAGCAGTCGGGACAGGGGGCGCGAGCAGTACTTC
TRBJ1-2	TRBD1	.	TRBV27	CASSLKWTGGAGYTF	TGTGCCAGCAGTTTAAAGTGGACAGGGGGCGCGGGCTACACCTTC
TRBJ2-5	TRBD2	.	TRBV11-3	CSSSSDLAGALETQYF	TGTTCCAGCAGCTCTGACCTAGCGGGAGCGTTGGAGACCCAGTACTTC
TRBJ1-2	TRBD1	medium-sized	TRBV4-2	CASSQDPAGGGYTF	TGTGCCAGCAGCCAAGATCCGGCAGGGGGTGGCTACACCTTC
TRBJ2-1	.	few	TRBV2	CASIGKHSYNEQFF	TGTGCCAGCATCGGGAAACACTCATACAATGAGCAGTTCTTC
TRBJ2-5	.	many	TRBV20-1	CSAIQETQYF	TGCAGTGCCATCCAAGAGACCCAGTACTTC
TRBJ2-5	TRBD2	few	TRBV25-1	CASRLAGGQETQYF	TGTGCCAGCAGACTAGCGGGGGGCCAAGAGACCCAGTACTTC
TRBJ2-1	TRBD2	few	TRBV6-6	CASSYSGLAGVYNEQLF	TGTGCCAGCAGTTACTCTGGACTAGCGGGCGTATACAATGAGCAGCTCTTC
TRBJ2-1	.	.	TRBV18	CATHLYSGTNEQFF	TGTGCCACTCACTTGTACAGTGGGACGAATGAGCAGTTCTTC
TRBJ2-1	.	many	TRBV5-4	CASSTNFNYNEQFF	TGTGCCAGCAGCACGAATTTCAATTACAATGAGCAGTTCTTC
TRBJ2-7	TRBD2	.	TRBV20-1	CSARNLAGALSSYEQYF	TGCAGTGCTAGAAACCTAGCGGGGGCCTTGAGCTCCTACGAGCAGTACTTC
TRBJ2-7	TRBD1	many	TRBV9	CASSVSGQGYEQYF	TGTGCCAGCAGCGTAAGTGGACAGGGCTACGAGCAGTACTTC